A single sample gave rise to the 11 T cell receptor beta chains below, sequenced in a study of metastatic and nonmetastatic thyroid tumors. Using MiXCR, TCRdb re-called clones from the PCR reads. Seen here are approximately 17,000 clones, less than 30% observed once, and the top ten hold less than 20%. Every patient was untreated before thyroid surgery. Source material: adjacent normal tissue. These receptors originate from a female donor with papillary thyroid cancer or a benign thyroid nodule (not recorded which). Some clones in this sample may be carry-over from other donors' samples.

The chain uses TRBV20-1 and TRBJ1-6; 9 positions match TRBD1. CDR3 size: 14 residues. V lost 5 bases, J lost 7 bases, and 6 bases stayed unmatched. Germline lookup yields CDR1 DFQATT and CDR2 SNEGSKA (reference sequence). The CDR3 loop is CSADRGFGNSPLHF. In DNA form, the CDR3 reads TGCAGTGCTGACAGGGGGTTTGGGAATTCACCCCTCCACTTT.

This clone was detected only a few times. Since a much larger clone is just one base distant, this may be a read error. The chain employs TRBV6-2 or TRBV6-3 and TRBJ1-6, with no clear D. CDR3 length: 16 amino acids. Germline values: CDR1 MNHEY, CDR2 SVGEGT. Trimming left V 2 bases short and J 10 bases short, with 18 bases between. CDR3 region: CASSYTDFSLGSPLHF. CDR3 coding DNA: TGTGCCAGCAGTTACACGGACTTCAGTCTTGGGTCACCCCTCCACTTT.

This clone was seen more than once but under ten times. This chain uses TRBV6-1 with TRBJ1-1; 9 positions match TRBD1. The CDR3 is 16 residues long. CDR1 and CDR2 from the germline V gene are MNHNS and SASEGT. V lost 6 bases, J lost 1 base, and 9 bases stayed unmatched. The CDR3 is CASSTGGASGNTEAFF. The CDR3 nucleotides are TGTGCCAGCAGCACAGGGGGCGCATCGGGGAACACTGAAGCTTTCTTT.

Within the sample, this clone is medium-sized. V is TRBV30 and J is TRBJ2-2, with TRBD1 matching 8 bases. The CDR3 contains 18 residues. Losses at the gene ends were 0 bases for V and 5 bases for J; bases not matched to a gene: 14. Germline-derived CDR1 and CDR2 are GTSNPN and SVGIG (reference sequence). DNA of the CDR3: TGTGCCTGGAGTGTATCGGGGAGGACAGGGAGAAAGACCGGGGAGCTGTTTTTT. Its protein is CAWSVSGRTGRKTGELFF.

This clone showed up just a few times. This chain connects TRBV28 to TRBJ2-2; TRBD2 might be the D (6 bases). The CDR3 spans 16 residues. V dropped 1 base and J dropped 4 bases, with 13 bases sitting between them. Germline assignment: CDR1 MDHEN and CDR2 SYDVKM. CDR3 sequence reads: CASSLSGVTLTGELFF. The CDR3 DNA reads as TGTGCCAGCAGTTTATCGGGGGTAACCCTCACCGGGGAGCTGTTTTTT.

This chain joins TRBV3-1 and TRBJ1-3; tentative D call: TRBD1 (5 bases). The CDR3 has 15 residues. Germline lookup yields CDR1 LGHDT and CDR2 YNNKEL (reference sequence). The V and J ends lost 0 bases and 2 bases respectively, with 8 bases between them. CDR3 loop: CASSQDRGAGNTIYF. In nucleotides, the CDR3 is TGTGCCAGCAGCCAAGATCGGGGGGCTGGAAACACCATATATTTT.

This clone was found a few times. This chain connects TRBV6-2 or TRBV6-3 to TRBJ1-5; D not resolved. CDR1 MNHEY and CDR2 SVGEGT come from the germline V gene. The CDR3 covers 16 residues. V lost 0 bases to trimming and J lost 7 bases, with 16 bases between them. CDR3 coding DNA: TGTGCCAGCAGTTACTCGTTATCTACATATCGACAGCCCCAGCATTTT. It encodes CASSYSLSTYRQPQHF.

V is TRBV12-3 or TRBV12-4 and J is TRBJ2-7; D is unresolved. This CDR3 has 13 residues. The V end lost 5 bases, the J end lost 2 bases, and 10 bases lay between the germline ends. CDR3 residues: CASSLGDTYEQYF. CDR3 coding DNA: TGTGCCAGCAGTCTAGGAGATACCTACGAGCAGTACTTC.

The CDR3 DNA sequence: TGCAGTGCCCCCGGACGGGGTGGGGGCTCTGAAGCTTTCTTT. Translated: CSAPGRGGGSEAFF. This sequence joins TRBV20-1 and TRBJ1-1; possible D gene TRBD1, 6 bases. CDR1 DFQATT and CDR2 SNEGSKA come from the germline V gene (reference sequence). The V gene lost 6 bases and the J gene lost 6 bases, with 20 bases spanning the gap. This CDR3 has 14 amino acids.

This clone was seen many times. The CDR3 DNA is TGTGCCAGCAGCGACAGGGGCCGCCTAGACACTGAAGCTTTCTTT. It specifies CASSDRGRLDTEAFF. The chain combines TRBV5-4 with TRBJ1-1; 8 positions agree with TRBD1. Looked up from germline, CDR1 is SGHNT and CDR2 is YYREEE (reference sequence). This CDR3 region has 15 residues. V dropped 4 bases and J dropped 3; count of bases not matched to a gene: 8. The whole variable domain, filled in from reference TRBV5-4 and TRBJ1-1, reads ETGVTQSPTHLIKTRGQQVTLRCSSQSGHNTVSWYQQALGQGPQFIFQYYREEENGRGNFPPRFSGLQFPNYSSELNVNALELDDSALYLCASSDRGRLDTEAFFGQGTRLTVV.

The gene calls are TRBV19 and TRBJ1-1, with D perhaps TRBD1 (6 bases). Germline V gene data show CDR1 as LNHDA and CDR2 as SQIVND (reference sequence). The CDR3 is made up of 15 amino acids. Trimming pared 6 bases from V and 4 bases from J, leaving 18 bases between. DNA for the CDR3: TGTGCCAGTAGGGCCGGAACACAGGGATCCACTGAAGCTTTCTTT. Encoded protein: CASRAGTQGSTEAFF.